This is a list of T cell receptor beta chains from one sample in a study of neurological immune-mediated disorders. TCRdb independently ran MiXCR on the 5' RACE reads; one entry per CDR3 protein. This sample has about 65,000 distinct CDR3 sequences; under 5% occur once, and the top ten carry just over 2.5%. The material sequenced was PBMCs. All receptors come from a man aged 50-59 years with multiple sclerosis. CDR3s include the opening cysteine and the closing phenylalanine or tryptophan. Fields, in order: V gene, clone size, J gene, D gene, CDR3 DNA, CDR3 protein. The D gene is left open where the match is weak. The listing skips clone size in some rows; elsewhere it reads once, few, many or a size class.

TRBV18	NA	TRBJ2-1	NA	TGTGCCAGCTCACCGGGGGGACGGGGCCCCCACAATGAGCAGTTCTTC	CASSPGGRGPHNEQFF
TRBV20-1	many	TRBJ1-1	NA	TGCAGTGCTAGACTTTTCGGTAGGGGGGACACTGAAGCTTTCTTT	CSARLFGRGDTEAFF
TRBV12-3/TRBV12-4	many	TRBJ2-5	TRBD2	TGTGCCAGCAGTTTAATGGCTCTAGCGGGGGGGAACCAAGAGACCCAGTACTTC	CASSLMALAGGNQETQYF
TRBV20-1	many	TRBJ2-1	NA	TGCAGTGCTAGCCATTCTTGGGGTCAGTTCTTC	CSASHSWGQFF
TRBV9	many	TRBJ2-2	NA	TGTGCCAGCAGCGGTCAGGAGGCACGACAGACCGGGGAGCTGTTTTTT	CASSGQEARQTGELFF
TRBV20-1	many	TRBJ2-7	TRBD1	TGCAGTGCGACAAGGCAGGACAGGGCTTACGAGCAGTACTTC	CSATRQDRAYEQYF
TRBV9	many	TRBJ2-1	TRBD1	TGTGCCAGCAGCCAACGGGACAGGGGGCCCGAGCAGTTCTTC	CASSQRDRGPEQFF
TRBV7-2	NA	TRBJ2-1	NA	TGTGCCAGCAGCCCCCCGGGGCTATCCTACAATGAGCAGTTCTTC	CASSPPGLSYNEQFF
TRBV7-2	many	TRBJ2-1	NA	TGTGCCAGCAGCTCCGTTGCGGGGACGTCCTACAATGAGCAGTTCTTC	CASSSVAGTSYNEQFF
TRBV4-3	many	TRBJ1-5	TRBD1	TGCGCCAGCAGCCAAGATAGGACAGGGGGTAATCAGCCCCAGCATTTT	CASSQDRTGGNQPQHF
TRBV3-1	many	TRBJ2-1	NA	TGTGCCAGCAGCCGCGTAGACAATGAGCAGTTCTTC	CASSRVDNEQFF
TRBV5-1	NA	TRBJ2-3	TRBD2	TGCGCCAGCAGCTTGGGTACAGCGGGGACCACAGATACGCAGTATTTT	CASSLGTAGTTDTQYF
TRBV5-1	many	TRBJ2-7	NA	TGCGCCAGCAGCTTGCAATCGGGGAACTACGAGCAGTACTTC	CASSLQSGNYEQYF
TRBV5-1	many	TRBJ2-7	TRBD2	TGCGCCAGCAGCCCCTTTAGCGGGGGGCACGGAGAGCAGTACTTC	CASSPFSGGHGEQYF
TRBV4-2	NA	TRBJ2-7	TRBD2	TGTGCCAGCAGCCACGAAGGGACTAGCGGATACTACGAGCAGTACTTC	CASSHEGTSGYYEQYF
TRBV7-9	many	TRBJ2-1	TRBD2	TGTGCCAGCAGCTTAGTAGGGGGAACCGGGACTAGCTCCTACAATGAGCAGTTCTTC	CASSLVGGTGTSSYNEQFF
TRBV7-2	many	TRBJ2-7	TRBD2	TGTGCCAGCAGCTTTCGGGGGGGACAAGGGGTATACTTC	CASSFRGGQGVYF
TRBV20-1	many	TRBJ2-1	TRBD2	TGCAGTGCTAGAGTGGCTAGCGGGGGGGCCTACAATGAGCAGTTCTTC	CSARVASGGAYNEQFF
TRBV28	few	TRBJ2-3	NA	TGTGCCAGCGGACAGACCACAGATACGCAGTATTTT	CASGQTTDTQYF
TRBV20-1	many	TRBJ2-5	NA	TGCAGTGCTAGAGCAGGCCAAGAGACCCAGTACTTC	CSARAGQETQYF
TRBV6-5	many	TRBJ2-4	TRBD1	TGTGCCAGCAGGGTTACCAGGGACAGCATTCAGTACTTC	CASRVTRDSIQYF
TRBV20-1	NA	TRBJ1-6	TRBD1	TGCAGTGCTAGGGGCGGGGGGACAGGTCATTCACCCCTCAACTTT	CSARGGGTGHSPLNF
TRBV6-5	many	TRBJ1-6	NA	TGTGCCAGCAGCCTCGAACCGAATTCACCCCTCCACTTT	CASSLEPNSPLHF
TRBV9	many	TRBJ2-7	TRBD2	TGTGCCAGCAGCCCCTCCCCGGGGGGCTCCTACGAGCAGTACTTC	CASSPSPGGSYEQYF
TRBV5-1	many	TRBJ1-2	NA	TGCGCCAGCAGCTCGCAGGGCGGTGCTAACTATGGCTACACCTTC	CASSSQGGANYGYTF
TRBV20-1	many	TRBJ2-7	NA	TGCAGGGCAGGGACTCTTAATCCCTACGAGCAGTACTTC	CRAGTLNPYEQYF
TRBV3-1	many	TRBJ2-7	NA	TGTGCCAGCAGCCAAGGGACACTAACCACCTACGAGCAGTACTTC	CASSQGTLTTYEQYF
TRBV18	few	TRBJ2-1	TRBD1	TGTGCCAGCTCAACATCCCTGGACAGGGGGACCTACAATGAGCAGTTCTTC	CASSTSLDRGTYNEQFF
TRBV25-1	many	TRBJ2-2	NA	TGTGCCAGTGACCCGGGGAACACCGGGGAGCTGTTTTTT	CASDPGNTGELFF
TRBV5-1	many	TRBJ2-5	NA	TGCGCCAGCAGCATTGGACACGCCGAAGAGACCCAGTACTTC	CASSIGHAEETQYF
TRBV20-1	many	TRBJ2-4	NA	TGCAGTGCTAAGGGGCCGCGGGCCAAAAACATTCAGTACTTC	CSAKGPRAKNIQYF
TRBV5-1	many	TRBJ2-2	TRBD2	TGCGCCAGCAGCTTCCGGGGGGGGAACACCGGGGAGCTGTTTTTT	CASSFRGGNTGELFF
TRBV3-1	many	TRBJ1-2	NA	TGTGCCAGCAGCGCGACGGGGGCTCTCTCCTATGGCTACACCTTC	CASSATGALSYGYTF
TRBV25-1	NA	TRBJ2-1	NA	TGTGCCAGCACTCCTGGAAAGGGCGATGAGCAGTTCTTC	CASTPGKGDEQFF
TRBV7-9	many	TRBJ2-7	NA	TGTGCCAGCAGCCCAGCGCGTCAGGGGCACGAGCAGTACTTC	CASSPARQGHEQYF
TRBV28	NA	TRBJ2-5	NA	TGTGCCAGCTCACCCCGGGAAAGGGAGACCCAGTACTTC	CASSPRERETQYF
TRBV5-5	many	TRBJ2-7	TRBD1	TGTGCCAGCAGCTTGGTTGGGGGACAGACTGATAGAAACTCCTACGAGCAGTACTTC	CASSLVGGQTDRNSYEQYF
TRBV4-1	many	TRBJ1-6	TRBD1	TGCGCCAGCAGCCAACAGACAGGGGGTGCAGTTTACCTCCACTTT	CASSQQTGGAVYLHF
TRBV2	many	TRBJ2-6	NA	TGTGCCAGCAGTCGTTCAGCACGCTCTGGGGCCAACGTCCTGACTTTC	CASSRSARSGANVLTF
TRBV29-1	many	TRBJ2-5	NA	TGCAGCCCACGCAGGGTCCAACAAGAGACCCAGTACTTC	CSPRRVQQETQYF
TRBV5-1	NA	TRBJ1-1	NA	TGCGCCAGCAGCTTGGAAGGGCGTACTGAAGCTTTCTTT	CASSLEGRTEAFF
TRBV29-1	many	TRBJ2-1	NA	TGCAGCGTTGCTGTGAGGGACAACTCCTACAATGAGCAGTTCTTC	CSVAVRDNSYNEQFF
TRBV7-2	NA	TRBJ1-2	TRBD1	TGTGCCAGCAGCTTATGGGGACAGGGGGAGGGAGGCTACACCTTC	CASSLWGQGEGGYTF
TRBV20-1	many	TRBJ2-1	NA	TGCAGTGCTAGAGCCACAGGGTTCTACAATGAGCAGTTCTTC	CSARATGFYNEQFF
TRBV29-1	NA	TRBJ2-3	TRBD2	TGCAGCGTTGAGTGGGGCGGGGGGGATACGCAGTATTTT	CSVEWGGGDTQYF
TRBV20-1	few	TRBJ2-1	NA	TGCAGTGCTAGAGAAGTCGGAAGGGTTGAGCAGTTCTTC	CSAREVGRVEQFF
TRBV5-1	many	TRBJ1-5	NA	TGCGCCAGCAGCTTAGGTCCGGATCAGCCCCAGAATTTT	CASSLGPDQPQNF
TRBV20-1	many	TRBJ2-1	NA	TGCAGTGCTAGAGAGGGCAGTTTCATATACAATGAGCAGTTCTTC	CSAREGSFIYNEQFF
TRBV9	many	TRBJ1-6	NA	TGTGCCAGCAGCGTTAGTAATAATTCACCCCTCCACTTT	CASSVSNNSPLHF
TRBV5-1	many	TRBJ1-1	NA	TGCGCCAGCAGCTTGGGTCAGGCGAACACTGAAGCTTTCTTT	CASSLGQANTEAFF
TRBV7-2	many	TRBJ2-1	TRBD2	TGTGCCAGCAGCTTAGGAGGCGGGGGGGAGTTCTTC	CASSLGGGGEFF
TRBV6-1	many	TRBJ1-5	TRBD1	TGTGCCAGCAGCCTCGGAACCGGGACAGGGGTTCAGCCCCAGCATTTT	CASSLGTGTGVQPQHF
TRBV2	few	TRBJ2-2	NA	TGTGCCAGCAGTGACCCCACCGGGGAGCTGTTTTTT	CASSDPTGELFF